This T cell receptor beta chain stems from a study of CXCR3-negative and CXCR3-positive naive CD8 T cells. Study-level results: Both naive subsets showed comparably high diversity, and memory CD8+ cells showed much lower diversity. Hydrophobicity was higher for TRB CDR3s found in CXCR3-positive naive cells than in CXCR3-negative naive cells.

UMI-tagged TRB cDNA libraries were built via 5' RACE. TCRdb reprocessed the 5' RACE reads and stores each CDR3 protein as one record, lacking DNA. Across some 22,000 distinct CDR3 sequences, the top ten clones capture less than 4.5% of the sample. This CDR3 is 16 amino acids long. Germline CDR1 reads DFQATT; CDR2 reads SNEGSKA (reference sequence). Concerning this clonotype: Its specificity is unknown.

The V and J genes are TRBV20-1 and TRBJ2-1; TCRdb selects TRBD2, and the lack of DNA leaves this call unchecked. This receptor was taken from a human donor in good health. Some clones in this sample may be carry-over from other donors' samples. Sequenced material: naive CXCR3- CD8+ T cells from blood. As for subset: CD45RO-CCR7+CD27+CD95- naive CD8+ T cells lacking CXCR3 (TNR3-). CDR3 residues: CSAPILAESSYNEQFF.